These 10 T cell receptor beta chains were sequenced from one sample in a study of blood T cell repertoires in COVID-19 (dated by TCRdb to 2020 to 2021). The library was obtained by the immunoSEQ multiplex PCR assay. Imported from immuneACCESS, the table was reduced by TCRdb to in-frame sequences with V and J called. These copies leave out some clones; in studies compared against another copy, an unresolved V gene accounts for under half, and the cause of the remainder is not known. The sample contains 300,000 or so clones, 80% to 95% of them found a single time. 0.95% to 1.3% of the sample goes to the ten largest clones. Specimen: PBMCs or T cells enriched from blood (not recorded which). The receptors were sampled from a woman in her twenties or thirties who had recovered from COVID-19.

The chain uses TRBV30 and TRBJ2-1, with D maybe TRBD2 (6 bases). Deletions cut 3 bases from V and 0 bases from J, with 6 bases between. CDR1 and CDR2 (germline): GTSNPN, SVGIG (reference sequence). The CDR3 has 13 amino acids. CDR3 amino acids: CAWSGSSYNEQFF. DNA for the CDR3: TGTGCCTGGAGCGGGAGCTCCTACAATGAGCAGTTCTTC.

This clone was detected only once. The chain employs TRBV10-3 and TRBJ2-7; 12 positions agree with TRBD1. This CDR3 is 14 amino acids long. Trimming cost V 4 bases and J 7 bases; bases outside gene matches: 5. Germline CDR1 is ENHRY and CDR2 is SYGVKD. CDR3 nucleotides: TGTGCCATCAGTGCGGGACAGGGGGCAGGAGAGCAGTACTTC. Translating it yields CAISAGQGAGEQYF.

J is TRBJ1-1 and V is TRBV28; D is perhaps TRBD1 (5 bases). Germline lookup yields CDR1 MDHEN and CDR2 SYDVKM. This CDR3 contains 18 residues. V was shortened by 8 bases and J by 1 base, with 26 bases between the two germline ends. CDR3 DNA sequence: TGTGCCAGCGCAACTCCCGGAGGGAGGGGCCCGGAGAACACTGAAGCTTTCTTT. It specifies CASATPGGRGPENTEAFF.

This clone appeared once. The chain employs TRBV5-6 and TRBJ1-1, with D possibly being TRBD1 (5 bases). The CDR3 loop spans 17 amino acids. V was clipped by 4 bases and J by 1 base, with 20 bases between them. Per germline, CDR1 SGHDT and CDR2 YYEEEE. As DNA, the CDR3 is TGTGCCAGCAGCGGCGGGGCAGGGAGGGTATGGAACACTGAAGCTTTCTTT. Translated: CASSGGAGRVWNTEAFF. Full variable domain (missing parts from reference TRBV5-6 and TRBJ1-1): DAGVTQSPTHLIKTRGQQVTLRCSPKSGHDTVSWYQQALGQGPQFIFQYYEEEERQRGNFPDRFSGHQFPNYSSELNVNALLLGDSALYLCASSGGAGRVWNTEAFFGQGTRLTVV.

The V call is TRBV5-1, the J call TRBJ2-7, with D perhaps TRBD2 (6 bases). Germline lookup yields CDR1 SGHRS and CDR2 YFSETQ. There are 18 residues in the CDR3. V was pared by 2 bases and J by 0 bases, with 21 bases between. The CDR3 is CASSLRGSIAESSYEQYF. CDR3 DNA: TGCGCCAGCAGCTTACGGGGGTCGATAGCGGAGAGCTCCTACGAGCAGTACTTC.

This clone occurred a few times. The genes are TRBV18 and TRBJ1-4; 8 positions match TRBD1. The germline V gene has CDR1 KGHSH and CDR2 LQKENI. This CDR3 comprises 15 residues. V shed 6 bases, J shed 8 bases, and the junction held 11 bases outside the gene matches. CDR3: CASSKGQGSGEKLFF. The CDR3 nucleotides are TGTGCCAGCTCCAAAGGACAGGGATCGGGAGAAAAACTGTTTTTT.

The chain is built from TRBV13 and TRBJ2-1; 7 bases agree with TRBD2. In germline, CDR1 is PRHDT, CDR2 FYEKMQ (reference sequence). J was trimmed by 14 bases and V by 2 bases; bases with no gene match: 21. This CDR3 comprises 17 residues. CDR3 in DNA: TGTGCCAGCAGCTTAACTTATGGAGGATCCGGACTAGTTCGAGAGTTCTTC. This sequence encodes CASSLTYGGSGLVREFF.

The chain couples TRBV27 to TRBJ1-2; D possibly corresponds to TRBD1 (6 bases). The germline V gene encodes CDR1 MNHEY and CDR2 SMNVEV (reference sequence). The length of the CDR3 is 13 residues. V shed 6 bases and J shed 3 bases, with 11 bases lying between them. CDR3 nucleotides: TGTGCCAGCAGCTATGGACAGCACTATGGCTACACCTTC. Translation gives CASSYGQHYGYTF.

This clone appeared once. CDR3 sequence reads: CASSPTLGLPSYNEQFF. DNA of the CDR3: TGTGCCAGCAGCCCAACCCTGGGACTCCCCTCCTACAATGAGCAGTTCTTC. The J gene is TRBJ2-1, the V gene TRBV7-9; perhaps TRBD2 as D (6 bases). This CDR3 has 17 residues. V was shortened by 5 bases and J by 0 bases, with 17 bases between the two germline ends. The V gene's germline CDR1 is SEHNR and CDR2 FQNEAQ (reference sequence).

This clone was seen once. The chain combines TRBV10-3 with TRBJ2-1; 8 nucleotides agree with TRBD1. This CDR3 region has 16 residues. The V gene end was trimmed by 5 bases and the J gene end by 4 bases; junction bases not matched to a gene: 10. CDR1 and CDR2 (germline): ENHRY, SYGVKD. CDR3: CAISLRDRSSYNEQFF. The DNA of the CDR3 is TGTGCCATCAGTTTACGGGACAGGAGCTCATACAATGAGCAGTTCTTC.